One and the same sample provided the 3 T cell receptor beta chains below, sequenced in a study of CD8+ T cells in alopecia areata. Treatment described: oral pan-JAK inhibitor, 5-10 mg twice daily. In each case, RNA was isolated and then reverse transcribed into cDNA as the sequencing template. Assay: immunoSEQ multiplex PCR; the TCRdb copy retains only in-frame clones and omits some. The sample has a few hundred thousand clones; roughly two fifths are singletons. The material was CD4+ T cells sorted from blood, obtained at approximately week 31, from a patient treated with tofacitinib. These TCRs come from a human donor with alopecia areata.

This clone was seen a few times. V usage is TRBV5-4 and J usage is TRBJ2-6; TRBD1 matches at 9 bases. The V and J ends lost 3 bases and 1 base, in that order; junction bases with no gene match: 8. The CDR3 extends over 18 amino acids. Germline CDR1 reads SGHNT; CDR2 reads YYREEE (reference sequence). Here the CDR3 reads CASSSTGGFGSGANVLTF. CDR3 DNA: TGTGCCAGCAGCTCTACAGGGGGCTTTGGGTCTGGGGCCAACGTCCTGACTTTC. Full variable domain (outside the CDR3, taken from reference TRBV5-4 and TRBJ2-6): ETGVTQSPTHLIKTRGQQVTLRCSSQSGHNTVSWYQQALGQGPQFIFQYYREEENGRGNFPPRFSGLQFPNYSSELNVNALELDDSALYLCASSSTGGFGSGANVLTFGAGSRLTVL.

CDR3 amino acids: CASSLGLAGGYEQYF. The CDR3 DNA reads TGCGCCAGCAGCTTGGGGCTAGCGGGAGGGTACGAGCAGTACTTC. This chain uses TRBV5-1 with TRBJ2-7; 12 bases line up with TRBD2. CDR1 and CDR2 from the germline V gene are SGHRS and YFSETQ. This CDR3 has 15 amino acids. V trimming: 0 bases; J trimming: 4 bases; junction bases outside the gene matches: 2.

V and J are TRBV4-1 and TRBJ1-2; D call uncertain. The germline gives CDR1 MGHRA, CDR2 YSYEKL. The ends were cut back, 0 bases at V and 2 bases at J, with 4 bases in the middle. The CDR3 is 13 amino acids. CDR3 in amino acids: CASSQDLNYGYTF. The CDR3 DNA sequence: TGCGCCAGCAGCCAAGACCTGAACTATGGCTACACCTTC.